These 8 T cell receptor beta chains originate from one sample sequenced in a study of T cells in tumors after PD-1 blockade. Assay: immunoSEQ multiplex PCR; the TCRdb copy retains only in-frame clones and omits some. The sample has several thousand clones; around 74% are singletons. The material was tumor tissue, obtained after anti-PD-1 treatment. These TCRs come from a human donor with basal cell carcinoma.

This clone was detected only once. The chain links TRBV7-2 to TRBJ2-5; the match to TRBD2 covers 12 bases. Per germline, CDR1 SGHTA and CDR2 FQGNSA. Trimming cost V 7 bases and J 5 bases; bases outside gene matches: 8. The CDR3 covers 15 residues. The CDR3 sequence: CASISSGGALETQYF. In DNA, the CDR3 is TGTGCCAGCATTTCTAGCGGGGGGGCTCTGGAGACCCAGTACTTC.

This clone was seen once. V gene TRBV9 combines with J gene TRBJ2-6, with D tentatively TRBD1 (7 bases). Between the trimmed V and J ends, which lost 4 bases and 0 bases, there was a span of 14 bases. Germline assignment: CDR1 SGDLS and CDR2 YYNGEE. The CDR3 spans 17 residues. CDR3 DNA sequence: TGTGCCAGCAGCCCTCAGGGGGGAGCCTCTGGGGCCAACGTCCTGACTTTC. Translated: CASSPQGGASGANVLTF.

This sequence joins TRBV3-1 (or the pseudogene TRBV3-2) and TRBJ2-7; the D is unclear. CDR1 is LGHDT and CDR2 is YNNKEL in the germline V gene (reference sequence). This CDR3 region has 11 residues. Trimming removed 5 bases from V and 3 bases from J, with 5 bases in between. Written as DNA, the CDR3 is TGTGCCAGCAGCACAAACTACGAGCAGTACTTC. It codes for CASSTNYEQYF.

The chain recombines TRBV18 with TRBJ2-7; a weak D match, TRBD2 (5 bases). The CDR3 runs 13 residues. The V and J ends lost 3 bases and 3 bases respectively, with 9 bases between them. Per germline, CDR1 KGHSH and CDR2 LQKENI. The CDR3 loop reads CASSPARDYEQYF. The CDR3, as DNA: TGTGCCAGCTCACCCGCCCGGGACTACGAGCAGTACTTC.

This sequence joins TRBV5-1 and TRBJ1-1; D perhaps matches TRBD1 (5 bases). Germline CDR1 is SGHRS and CDR2 is YFSETQ. The CDR3 has 13 residues. The V end lost 4 bases, the J end lost 7 bases, and 14 bases lay between the germline ends. The CDR3 loop reads CASSGGRTVEAFF. The CDR3 coding sequence is TGCGCCAGCAGCGGGGGACGTACAGTTGAAGCTTTCTTT.

This clone appeared a single time. This chain uses TRBV30 with TRBJ2-7; D not certain. The V gene lost 3 bases and the J gene lost 4 bases, with 16 bases spanning the gap. This CDR3 has 14 amino acids. Germline V gives CDR1 GTSNPN, CDR2 SVGIG (reference sequence). Here the CDR3 DNA reads TGTGCCTGGAGAGCTACGGTTTCTGGGTACGAGCAGTACTTC. This encodes CAWRATVSGYEQYF.

This clone was counted only a few times. The J gene is TRBJ2-7, the V gene TRBV5-1; the match to TRBD1 covers 10 bases. The CDR3 has 14 amino acids. Germline V CDR1 and CDR2: SGHRS, YFSETQ. The V segment lost 4 bases and the J segment 2 bases; nucleotides outside the gene matches: 3. The CDR3 DNA reads TGCGCCAGCAGCCGCGGACAGGGGGCCTACGAGCAGTACTTC. It encodes CASSRGQGAYEQYF.

This rearrangement joins TRBV19 to TRBJ2-3, with a weak D call TRBD2 (5 bases). CDR3 size: 14 residues. V was cut by 4 bases and J by 2 bases, with 10 bases left in between. CDR1 is LNHDA, CDR2 SQIVND, per germline (reference sequence). CDR3 sequence: CASSNAGSTDTQYF. The DNA for the CDR3 is TGTGCCAGTAGTAATGCGGGTTCCACAGATACGCAGTATTTT.